The 29 T cell receptor beta chains below come from one sample, sequenced in a study of blood T cell repertoires in COVID-19. The method was immunoSEQ multiplex PCR; TCRdb's version includes in-frame clones alone and lacks a portion of them. The table lists approximately 110,000 clones, 75% to 85% of them singletons. Sequencing was done on a sample of peripheral blood. These TCRs come from a woman in her seventies with acute or convalescent COVID-19.

The chain is built from TRBV6-2 or TRBV6-3 and TRBJ1-1; D call uncertain. CDR1 and CDR2 from the germline V gene are MNHEY and SVGEGT. This CDR3 comprises 13 residues. Trimming took 5 bases from V and 6 from J, leaving 13 bases between them. The CDR3 coding sequence is TGTGCCAGCAGTCTCCACGCGGCGGCTGAAGCTTTCTTT. Residues: CASSLHAAAEAFF.

The chain joins TRBV6-2 or TRBV6-3 to TRBJ1-4; 7 bases fit TRBD1. Trimming at V came to 4 bases and at J to 5 bases, leaving 7 bases not matched to a gene. Germline V gene data show CDR1 as MNHEY and CDR2 as SVGEGT. The CDR3 covers 15 residues. This CDR3 reads CASSFNSGGNEKLFF. The CDR3 DNA sequence: TGTGCCAGCAGTTTCAACTCAGGGGGAAATGAAAAACTGTTTTTT.

V gene TRBV28 combines with J gene TRBJ2-1; 13 bases match TRBD2. The CDR3 sequence is 16 residues long. V shed 10 bases and J 2 bases; nucleotides not matched to a gene: 8. Germline lookup yields CDR1 MDHEN and CDR2 SYDVKM. Here the CDR3 DNA reads TGTGCCACCCATCCGGGACTAGCGGGGACCTACAATGAGCAGTTCTTC. Amino acids: CATHPGLAGTYNEQFF.

The chain has TRBV20-1 and TRBJ1-2; maybe TRBD1 (5 bases). The CDR3 contains 10 residues. From germline, CDR1 is DFQATT and CDR2 SNEGSKA (reference sequence). V dropped 4 bases and J dropped 8 bases, with 8 bases sitting between them. CDR3 residues: CSAIREGYTF. The CDR3 DNA reads as TGCAGTGCTATCAGGGAAGGCTACACCTTC.

V usage is TRBV19 and J usage is TRBJ1-5, with D tentatively TRBD1 (5 bases). The CDR3 extends over 18 amino acids. Germline CDR1 and CDR2: LNHDA and SQIVND (reference sequence). The V end lost 1 base, the J end lost 2 bases, and 18 bases lay between the germline ends. The CDR3 coding sequence is TGTGCCAGTAGTATAGGGGGCAGGGCCAGCGGGGGCAATCAGCCCCAGCATTTT. It encodes CASSIGGRASGGNQPQHF.

J is TRBJ2-2 and V is TRBV28; D remains ambiguous. This CDR3 is built from 12 residues. Germline CDR1 is MDHEN and CDR2 is SYDVKM. Trimming took 7 bases from V and 4 from J, leaving 7 bases between them. CDR3 in DNA: TGTGCCAGCACAACTCCCACCGGGGAGCTGTTTTTT. Protein: CASTTPTGELFF.

To note about this clone: Other DNA sequences in this sample translate to the same CDR3. The rearrangement links TRBV19 to TRBJ1-4; the D gene is possibly TRBD1 (5 bases). Germline loops: CDR1 LNHDA, CDR2 SQIVND (reference sequence). V lost 9 bases and J lost 7, with 15 bases in between. The CDR3 loop spans 13 amino acids. The DNA for the CDR3 is TGTGCCAGCGAGGGGCAGGGAGGTGAAAAACTGTTTTTT. This codes for CASEGQGGEKLFF.

The rearrangement links TRBV5-1 to TRBJ2-1; the match to TRBD1 covers 9 bases. Germline loops: CDR1 SGHRS, CDR2 YFSETQ. The V segment lost 5 bases and the J segment 0 bases; nucleotides outside the gene matches: 6. The CDR3 covers 16 residues. The CDR3 spells CASSLGTGSSYNEQFF. The CDR3 region has the DNA TGCGCCAGCAGTCTCGGGACAGGGAGCTCCTACAATGAGCAGTTCTTC.

V and J are TRBV29-1 and TRBJ2-3; 7 nucleotides align to TRBD2. The CDR3 has 15 residues. J gave up 0 bases and V 7 bases, and 10 bases lay outside the gene matches. Looked up from germline, CDR1 is SQVTM and CDR2 is ANQGSEA. The CDR3: CSGGGREYSTDTQYF. The CDR3, as DNA: TGCAGCGGGGGTGGGCGGGAGTACAGCACAGATACGCAGTATTTT.

V and J are TRBV6-5 and TRBJ1-4; TRBD1 agrees at 7 bases. The trim removed 7 bases at V and 10 bases at J, leaving 9 bases unmatched. The germline V gene has CDR1 MNHEY and CDR2 SVGAGI. The CDR3 totals 13 residues. Here the CDR3 reads CASTHRGWGKLFF. The CDR3 region has the DNA TGTGCCAGCACACACAGGGGATGGGGAAAACTGTTTTTT.

The gene calls are TRBV7-2 and TRBJ2-5; the D gene is possibly TRBD2 (6 bases). Germline V gene sequence: CDR1 SGHTA, CDR2 FQGNSA. This CDR3 has 15 residues. Trimming cost V 3 bases and J 5 bases, with 16 bases left between them. The CDR3 DNA reads as TGTGCCAGCAGCTTCCCCAGTGGGGGGAGCGAGACCCAGTACTTC. Protein sequence: CASSFPSGGSETQYF.

This chain links TRBV9 with TRBJ2-1; 12 positions agree with TRBD2. The CDR3 runs 15 residues. The V gene's germline CDR1 is SGDLS and CDR2 YYNGEE. Trimming removed 3 bases from V and 4 bases from J; junction bases left unmatched: 2. CDR3 in amino acids: CASSALAGGYNEQFF. CDR3 sequence (DNA): TGTGCCAGCAGCGCTCTAGCGGGAGGGTACAATGAGCAGTTCTTC.

This chain uses TRBV6-5 with TRBJ1-1; tentative D call: TRBD1 (6 bases). Germline V gene lookup returns CDR1 MNHEY and CDR2 SVGAGI. The CDR3 contains 15 residues. V was trimmed by 6 bases and J by 1 base, leaving 15 bases between them. CDR3 in amino acids: CASRGQGTENTEAFF. Written as DNA, the CDR3 is TGTGCCAGCAGGGGTCAGGGGACGGAGAACACTGAAGCTTTCTTT.

V gene TRBV7-9 combines with J gene TRBJ1-4; 10 bases agree with TRBD1. After removal of 3 bases from V and 8 bases from J, the junction contained 3 bases not matched to a gene. From germline, CDR1 is SEHNR and CDR2 FQNEAQ (reference sequence). The CDR3 totals 14 residues. The CDR3 coding sequence is TGTGCCAGCAGCTTGCGGGACAGGGGAGAAAAACTGTTTTTT. Encoded protein: CASSLRDRGEKLFF.

The chain joins TRBV19 to TRBJ1-1; 11 positions match TRBD1. V lost 4 bases and J lost 4; bases outside the gene matches: 2. The CDR3 is 14 residues long. The germline gives CDR1 LNHDA, CDR2 SQIVND (reference sequence). The chain's CDR3 is CASSTGTGGTEAFF. Written as DNA, the CDR3 is TGTGCCAGTAGTACCGGGACAGGGGGCACTGAAGCTTTCTTT.

The rearrangement links TRBV30 to TRBJ1-3; no definite D call. The CDR3 covers 17 residues. CDR1 and CDR2 (germline): GTSNPN, SVGIG (reference sequence). The V gene lost 0 bases and the J gene lost 0 bases, with 15 bases spanning the gap. The CDR3 sequence: CAWSVGVAGGSGNTIYF. DNA for the CDR3: TGTGCCTGGAGTGTAGGCGTCGCTGGCGGCTCTGGAAACACCATATATTTT. The variable domain in full, with the rest retrieved from reference TRBV30 and TRBJ1-3, is SQTIHQWPATLVQPVGSPLSLECTVEGTSNPNLYWYRQAAGRGLQLLFYSVGIGQISSEVPQNLSASRPQDRQFILSSKKLLLSDSGFYLCAWSVGVAGGSGNTIYFGEGSWLTVV.

V gene TRBV6-5 combines with J gene TRBJ2-7, with 11 positions matching TRBD2. V shed 6 bases and J 2 bases; nucleotides not matched to a gene: 6. The CDR3 runs 15 residues. Germline assignment: CDR1 MNHEY and CDR2 SVGAGI. CDR3 DNA: TGTGCCAGCAGACCGGGACTAGCGGTGGCCTACGAGCAGTACTTC. Translation: CASRPGLAVAYEQYF.

The chain uses TRBV19 and TRBJ2-1; possibly TRBD2 for D (6 bases). The V end was cut by 3 bases, the J end by 8 bases, with 11 bases between. Germline-derived CDR1 and CDR2 are LNHDA and SQIVND (reference sequence). The CDR3 sequence is 13 residues long. CDR3 nucleotide sequence: TGTGCCAGTAGTATCCAGGGCGGGGATGAGCAGTTCTTC. This translates into CASSIQGGDEQFF.

The chain carries TRBV7-3 and TRBJ2-3; 11 bases line up with TRBD2. CDR3 size: 16 residues. CDR1 is SGHTA, CDR2 FQGTGA, per germline. V shed 0 bases, J shed 3 bases, and the junction held 2 bases outside the gene matches. This chain's CDR3 is CASSLTSSGRTDTQYF. In nucleotides, the CDR3 is TGTGCCAGCAGCTTAACTTCTAGCGGGAGGACAGATACGCAGTATTTT.

V is TRBV30 and J is TRBJ1-1, with 9 bases lining up with TRBD1. CDR1 is GTSNPN and CDR2 is SVGIG in the germline V gene (reference sequence). Trimming cost V 0 bases and J 0 bases; bases outside gene matches: 2. This CDR3 has 15 residues. The DNA for the CDR3 is TGTGCCTGGAGTGTATGGGACAGGGTGAACACTGAAGCTTTCTTT. Protein sequence: CAWSVWDRVNTEAFF. The full variable domain, rest sourced from reference TRBV30 and TRBJ1-1, is SQTIHQWPATLVQPVGSPLSLECTVEGTSNPNLYWYRQAAGRGLQLLFYSVGIGQISSEVPQNLSASRPQDRQFILSSKKLLLSDSGFYLCAWSVWDRVNTEAFFGQGTRLTVV.

The chain couples TRBV7-7 to TRBJ2-5; no reliable D call. V lost 3 bases and J lost 5, with 10 bases in between. The CDR3 covers 13 residues. Germline assignment: CDR1 SSHAT and CDR2 FNYEAQ (reference sequence). CDR3 amino acids: CASSFGTGETQYF. The CDR3 DNA reads TGTGCCAGCAGCTTTGGCACCGGGGAGACCCAGTACTTC.

CDR3 residues: CASSPNPSEFQYF. The CDR3 DNA follows: TGTGCCAGCAGCCCGAACCCCTCGGAGTTTCAGTACTTC. The V gene is TRBV9, the J gene TRBJ2-4; D call uncertain. Trimming pared 4 bases from V and 11 bases from J, leaving 16 bases between. Germline V CDR1 and CDR2: SGDLS, YYNGEE. The CDR3 contains 13 residues.

V is TRBV4-3 and J is TRBJ1-1; no reliable D call. V lost 1 base to trimming and J lost 3 bases, with 9 bases between them. The CDR3 extends over 14 amino acids. Germline-derived CDR1 and CDR2 are LGHNA and YSLEER. This CDR3 is CASSQGRSDTEAFF. For the CDR3, the DNA is TGCGCCAGCAGCCAAGGGAGGTCGGACACTGAAGCTTTCTTT.

In its sample, this clone was seen a few times. V gene TRBV6-5 combines with J gene TRBJ1-2; possible D gene TRBD1, 5 bases. V lost 5 bases to trimming and J lost 3 bases, with 10 bases between them. The CDR3 covers 13 residues. The germline gives CDR1 MNHEY, CDR2 SVGAGI. The CDR3: CASSPRQYYGYTF. The DNA for the CDR3 is TGTGCCAGCAGTCCCCGACAGTACTATGGCTACACCTTC.

The CDR3 DNA sequence: TGTGCCAGTCTCGTGACAGGGGGCAATCAGCCCCAGCATTTT. It translates to CASLVTGGNQPQHF. The chain joins TRBV19 to TRBJ1-5, with 8 bases that match TRBD1. Per germline, CDR1 LNHDA and CDR2 SQIVND (reference sequence). The CDR3 runs 14 residues. The ends lost 8 bases at V and 2 bases at J; junction bases unmatched: 5.

This clone was seen only a few times. The J gene is TRBJ2-7, the V gene TRBV14; D is possibly TRBD1 (6 bases). V lost 5 bases and J 0 bases, leaving 8 bases between the germline ends. This CDR3 region has 13 residues. The germline V gene has CDR1 SGHDN and CDR2 FVKESK. The CDR3 sequence: CASSDRYSYEQYF. DNA of the CDR3: TGTGCCAGCAGCGACAGGTACTCCTACGAGCAGTACTTC.

J is TRBJ2-3 and V is TRBV6-6, with a weak D call TRBD1 (6 bases). This CDR3 has 17 residues. Between the trimmed V and J ends, which lost 5 bases and 0 bases, there was a span of 18 bases. In germline, CDR1 is MNHNY, CDR2 SVGAGI (reference sequence). CDR3 bases: TGTGCCAGCAGTCGAAACAGGGACACTCTAAGCACAGATACGCAGTATTTT. Translation: CASSRNRDTLSTDTQYF.

The chain carries TRBV19 and TRBJ2-1, with TRBD1 as a possible D gene (7 bases). V was pared by 6 bases and J by 9 bases, with 18 bases between. The germline V gene has CDR1 LNHDA and CDR2 SQIVND (reference sequence). This CDR3 region has 14 residues. The CDR3 loop is CASSAQSGGIEQFF. CDR3 coding DNA: TGTGCCAGTAGCGCCCAATCAGGGGGGATTGAGCAGTTCTTC.

This chain uses TRBV30 with TRBJ1-3; D unresolved. Germline V gene lookup returns CDR1 GTSNPN and CDR2 SVGIG (reference sequence). The CDR3 totals 14 residues. With 3 bases removed from V and 7 bases from J, the gap between germline ends came to 16 bases. The CDR3 region is CAWSFEVKANTIYF. The CDR3 DNA sequence: TGTGCCTGGAGCTTCGAGGTGAAGGCGAACACCATATATTTT.